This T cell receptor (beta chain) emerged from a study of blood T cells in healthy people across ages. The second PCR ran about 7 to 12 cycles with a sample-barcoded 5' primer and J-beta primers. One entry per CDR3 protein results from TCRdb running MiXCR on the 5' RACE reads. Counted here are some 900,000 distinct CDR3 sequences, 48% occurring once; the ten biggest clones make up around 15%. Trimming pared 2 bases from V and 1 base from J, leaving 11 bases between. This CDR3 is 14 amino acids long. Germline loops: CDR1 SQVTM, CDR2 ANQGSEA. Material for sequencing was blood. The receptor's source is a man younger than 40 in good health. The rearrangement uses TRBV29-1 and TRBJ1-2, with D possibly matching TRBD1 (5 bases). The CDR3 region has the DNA TGCAGCGTTGAATTCAGGGAATATAACTATGGCTACACCTTC. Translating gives CSVEFREYNYGYTF.